This is a list of T cell receptor beta chains from one sample in a study of cytomegalovirus exposure and HLA in healthy donors. Profiled with immunoSEQ multiplex PCR; TCRdb holds only in-frame clones, not every one. The sample holds roughly 250,000 clones; about 86% are singletons and the top ten take around 1.2%. The sample comprised PBMCs. These TCRs come from a woman aged 25 to 39 in good health and CMV-seropositive. CDR3s include the opening cysteine and the closing phenylalanine or tryptophan. D genes are given only for firm matches. Rows may omit the clone size; those that give it use once, few, many or a size class.

size: -
J: TRBJ2-1
V: TRBV30
D: -
CDR3: CAWSVYSNNEQFF
DNA: TGTGCCTGGAGTGTATACTCGAACAATGAGCAGTTCTTC

size: once
J: TRBJ2-3
V: TRBV7-6
D: -
CDR3: CASSLGQAGYTQYF
DNA: TGTGCCAGCAGCTTAGGGCAAGCAGGATATACGCAGTATTTT

size: many
J: TRBJ1-5
V: TRBV19
D: -
CDR3: CASSLWTGDQPQHF
DNA: TGTGCCAGTAGTCTTTGGACTGGAGATCAGCCCCAGCATTTT

size: -
J: TRBJ2-5
V: TRBV5-1
D: TRBD1
CDR3: CASSRRTGGVQETQYF
DNA: TGCGCCAGCAGCCGTAGGACAGGTGGGGTTCAAGAGACCCAGTACTTC

size: few
J: TRBJ1-5
V: TRBV2
D: TRBD1
CDR3: CASIRDSPQPQHF
DNA: TGTGCCAGCATCCGGGACAGTCCTCAGCCCCAGCATTTT

size: -
J: TRBJ2-2
V: TRBV5-1
D: TRBD1
CDR3: CASQGALDTGELFF
DNA: TGCGCCAGCCAGGGGGCGTTGGACACCGGGGAGCTGTTTTTT

size: few
J: TRBJ2-2
V: TRBV5-1
D: TRBD2
CDR3: CASGGLAGAGELFF
DNA: TGCGCCAGCGGGGGACTAGCGGGAGCCGGGGAGCTGTTTTTT

size: -
J: TRBJ2-7
V: TRBV28
D: TRBD2
CDR3: CASSIPGLAGEGNIYEQYF
DNA: TGTGCCAGCAGTATCCCGGGACTAGCGGGAGAAGGGAATATATACGAGCAGTACTTC

size: -
J: TRBJ1-1
V: TRBV28
D: TRBD1
CDR3: CATLGTANTEAFF
DNA: TGTGCCACACTAGGGACAGCTAACACTGAAGCTTTCTTT

size: -
J: TRBJ2-7
V: TRBV28
D: TRBD1
CDR3: CASSLVVGQAYEQYF
DNA: TGTGCCAGCAGTTTGGTCGTGGGACAGGCCTACGAGCAGTACTTC

size: -
J: TRBJ1-2
V: TRBV20-1
D: -
CDR3: CSIGSDGYTF
DNA: TGCAGTATAGGGAGTGATGGCTACACCTTC

size: -
J: TRBJ1-2
V: TRBV10-2
D: -
CDR3: CASSDFRGYNYGYTF
DNA: TGCGCCAGCAGTGATTTCAGGGGATACAACTATGGCTACACCTTC

size: -
J: TRBJ2-7
V: TRBV29-1
D: TRBD1
CDR3: CSVAGGGNEQYF
DNA: TGCAGCGTTGCAGGGGGCGGTAACGAGCAGTACTTC

size: -
J: TRBJ1-1
V: TRBV5-1
D: TRBD1
CDR3: CASSRVPGQGPNTEAFF
DNA: TGCGCCAGCAGCCGAGTCCCGGGACAGGGACCGAACACTGAAGCTTTCTTT

size: few
J: TRBJ1-2
V: TRBV25-1
D: -
CDR3: CASSVQGPNYGYTF
DNA: TGTGCCAGCAGTGTACAGGGCCCTAACTATGGCTACACCTTC

size: -
J: TRBJ2-7
V: TRBV5-6
D: TRBD1
CDR3: CASSFWQGAREQYF
DNA: TGTGCCAGCAGCTTCTGGCAGGGGGCGCGAGAGCAGTACTTC

size: once
J: TRBJ2-7
V: TRBV11-1
D: TRBD1
CDR3: CASSLTTGGAYEQYF
DNA: TGTGCCAGCAGCTTAACGACAGGGGGTGCCTACGAGCAGTACTTC

size: -
J: TRBJ2-7
V: TRBV25-1
D: TRBD2
CDR3: CASSEFRASGPYEQYF
DNA: TGTGCCAGCAGTGAATTTCGGGCTAGCGGCCCCTACGAGCAGTACTTC

size: -
J: TRBJ2-1
V: TRBV25-1
D: TRBD2
CDR3: CASSLGGRAFDEQFF
DNA: TGTGCCAGCAGCTTAGGCGGGAGGGCGTTTGATGAGCAGTTCTTC

size: -
J: TRBJ1-5
V: TRBV10-3
D: -
CDR3: CAISEFTGYSNQPQHF
DNA: TGTGCCATCAGTGAGTTCACAGGTTATAGCAATCAGCCCCAGCATTTT

size: once
J: TRBJ1-1
V: TRBV27
D: -
CDR3: CASSSGFRARVGTEAFF
DNA: TGTGCCAGCAGTTCCGGGTTTCGGGCGAGGGTAGGCACTGAAGCTTTCTTT

size: few
J: TRBJ2-7
V: TRBV7-9
D: TRBD1
CDR3: CASSLTGTGSFYEQYF
DNA: TGTGCCAGCAGCTTAACCGGGACAGGGAGTTTCTACGAGCAGTACTTC

size: -
J: TRBJ2-3
V: TRBV5-1
D: -
CDR3: CASSLVAGAPTDTQYF
DNA: TGCGCCAGCAGCTTGGTGGCAGGGGCACCCACAGATACGCAGTATTTT

size: -
J: TRBJ2-3
V: TRBV4-1
D: -
CDR3: CASSHPAQVKDTQYF
DNA: TGCGCCAGCAGCCATCCTGCACAGGTAAAAGATACGCAGTATTTT

size: once
J: TRBJ2-4
V: TRBV12-5
D: TRBD2
CDR3: CASGFPPGLAELAKNIQYF
DNA: TGTGCTAGTGGTTTCCCACCGGGACTAGCGGAACTAGCCAAAAACATTCAGTACTTC

size: -
J: TRBJ2-7
V: TRBV15
D: TRBD2
CDR3: CATGTRVNYEQYF
DNA: TGTGCCACTGGGACTAGGGTAAACTACGAGCAGTACTTC

size: -
J: TRBJ2-5
V: TRBV19
D: TRBD2
CDR3: CASSLTRREETQYF
DNA: TGTGCCAGTAGTCTGACACGGCGGGAGGAGACCCAGTACTTC

size: -
J: TRBJ1-1
V: TRBV6-1
D: TRBD1
CDR3: CATDRAGTEAFF
DNA: TGTGCCACGGACAGGGCAGGAACTGAAGCTTTCTTT

size: -
J: TRBJ2-6
V: TRBV5-6
D: -
CDR3: CASSFLLDWGANVLTF
DNA: TGTGCCAGCAGCTTTCTCCTAGACTGGGGGGCCAACGTCCTGACTTTC

size: -
J: TRBJ2-1
V: TRBV5-1
D: TRBD2
CDR3: CASSPGLAGFFEQFF
DNA: TGCGCCAGCAGCCCGGGACTAGCGGGATTCTTTGAGCAGTTCTTC

size: once
J: TRBJ2-7
V: TRBV10-1
D: -
CDR3: CASSPAWGAGYEQYF
DNA: TGCGCCAGCAGTCCAGCGTGGGGCGCTGGGTACGAGCAGTACTTC

size: -
J: TRBJ1-4
V: TRBV29-1
D: -
CDR3: CSVEVREKLFF
DNA: TGCAGCGTTGAAGTGCGTGAAAAACTGTTTTTT

size: -
J: TRBJ2-3
V: TRBV6-6
D: -
CDR3: CASSLPEGGTDTQYF
DNA: TGTGCCAGCAGTTTGCCGGAGGGCGGAACAGATACGCAGTATTTT

size: once
J: TRBJ1-1
V: TRBV11-3
D: TRBD1
CDR3: CASSRQGSTEAFF
DNA: TGTGCCAGCAGTCGACAGGGGAGCACTGAAGCTTTCTTT

size: -
J: TRBJ2-7
V: TRBV11-3
D: TRBD2
CDR3: CASSYGASGRRYEQYF
DNA: TGTGCCAGCAGCTACGGGGCAAGCGGGAGAAGATACGAGCAGTACTTC

size: -
J: TRBJ1-1
V: TRBV5-5
D: TRBD1
CDR3: CASSLGQGSTAFF
DNA: TGTGCCAGCAGCTTGGGACAGGGTTCGACAGCTTTCTTT

size: -
J: TRBJ1-1
V: TRBV19
D: -
CDR3: CASSTFPGQLNTEAFF
DNA: TGTGCCAGTAGTACCTTTCCCGGACAGTTGAACACTGAAGCTTTCTTT

size: -
J: TRBJ2-3
V: TRBV11-2
D: TRBD2
CDR3: CASRSKRGLAGLRDTQYF
DNA: TGTGCCAGCAGATCCAAACGGGGACTAGCGGGATTAAGAGATACGCAGTATTTT

size: -
J: TRBJ2-3
V: TRBV19
D: TRBD2
CDR3: CASSTGGGHTDTQYF
DNA: TGTGCCAGTAGCACGGGAGGCGGACACACAGATACGCAGTATTTT

size: -
J: TRBJ1-5
V: TRBV19
D: -
CDR3: CASSIDRGTNQPQHF
DNA: TGTGCCAGTAGTATAGATCGGGGTACCAATCAGCCCCAGCATTTT

size: -
J: TRBJ2-7
V: TRBV10-3
D: TRBD1
CDR3: CAISGSEQGWEQYF
DNA: TGTGCCATCAGTGGGTCAGAACAGGGGTGGGAGCAGTACTTC

size: -
J: TRBJ2-2
V: TRBV7-8
D: TRBD1
CDR3: CASSLGQGAGTGELFF
DNA: TGTGCCAGCAGCCTCGGACAGGGGGCCGGCACCGGGGAGCTGTTTTTT

size: -
J: TRBJ1-1
V: TRBV21-1
D: -
CDR3: CVQENTEAFF
DNA: TGTGTCCAGGAGAACACTGAAGCTTTCTTT

size: -
J: TRBJ1-5
V: TRBV11-2
D: -
CDR3: CASSLGQVGQPQHF
DNA: TGTGCCAGCAGCTTGGGGCAGGTGGGGCAGCCCCAGCATTTT

size: -
J: TRBJ2-7
V: TRBV7-9
D: -
CDR3: CASSPDGGSYEQYF
DNA: TGTGCCAGCAGCCCGGACGGAGGCTCCTACGAGCAGTACTTC

size: -
J: TRBJ2-7
V: TRBV5-4
D: TRBD2
CDR3: CASSLGAGPAYEQYF
DNA: TGTGCCAGCAGCTTGGGAGCGGGGCCGGCCTACGAGCAGTACTTC

size: -
J: TRBJ1-6
V: TRBV5-1
D: -
CDR3: CASSLTYENSPLHF
DNA: TGCGCCAGCAGCTTAACCTATGAGAATTCACCCCTCCACTTT

size: once
J: TRBJ2-3
V: TRBV23-1
D: -
CDR3: CASSKRRPRGMGTDTQYF
DNA: TGCGCCAGCAGTAAGAGACGACCCAGGGGTATGGGCACAGATACGCAGTATTTT

size: -
J: TRBJ2-3
V: TRBV7-9
D: -
CDR3: CASSYSLSTDTQYF
DNA: TGTGCCAGCAGCTACTCCCTGAGCACAGATACGCAGTATTTT

size: -
J: TRBJ2-2
V: TRBV18
D: TRBD1
CDR3: CASSPRTGNTGELFF
DNA: TGTGCCAGCTCACCGAGGACAGGGAACACCGGGGAGCTGTTTTTT